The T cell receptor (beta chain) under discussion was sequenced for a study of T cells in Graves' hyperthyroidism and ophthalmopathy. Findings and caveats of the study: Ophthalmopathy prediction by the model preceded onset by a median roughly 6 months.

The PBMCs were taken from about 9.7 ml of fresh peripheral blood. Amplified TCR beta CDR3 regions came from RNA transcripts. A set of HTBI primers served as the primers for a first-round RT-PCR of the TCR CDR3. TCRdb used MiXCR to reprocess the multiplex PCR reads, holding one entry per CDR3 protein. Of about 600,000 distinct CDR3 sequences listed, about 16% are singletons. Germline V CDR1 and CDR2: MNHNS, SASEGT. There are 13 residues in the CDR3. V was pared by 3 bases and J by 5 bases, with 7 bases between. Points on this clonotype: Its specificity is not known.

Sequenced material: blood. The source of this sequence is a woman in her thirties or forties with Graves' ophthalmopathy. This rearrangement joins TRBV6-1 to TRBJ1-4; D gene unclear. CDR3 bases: TGTGCCAGCAGTGACAGGATGAATGAAAAACTGTTTTTT. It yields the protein CASSDRMNEKLFF.